This TCR beta chain derives from a study of T-cell memory formation after mild COVID-19. TCRdb called the 5' RACE reads again in MiXCR, with one record for every CDR3 protein. The profile shows about 270,000 distinct CDR3 sequences, around 15% of them singletons. As to this clonotype: The target antigen is unknown.

Study outcomes and limitations: CD8+ contracting clones occupied EMRA, while CD4+ ones occupied mainly CM and EM. Certain responding clones were present in pre-infection memory, suggesting participation of cross-reactive memory.

The source of this sequence is a man aged 18-30 years who had mild COVID-19 (a few samples of this study predate the infection). Cell type and time point are not known. The sample comprised PBMCs or a T cell subset sorted from them (not recorded which).

The CDR3 sequence: CASSLAGEPTDTQYF. Here the CDR3 DNA reads TGTGCCAGCAGTTTAGCGGGGGAGCCCACAGATACGCAGTATTTT. The chain links TRBV12-3 or TRBV12-4 to TRBJ2-3; D tentatively reads TRBD1 or TRBD2 (5 bases each). V was clipped by 0 bases and J by 2 bases, with 9 bases between them. This CDR3 spans 15 amino acids.